This T cell receptor beta chain was observed in a study of regulatory T cells in long-lasting Graves disease. Study-wide results and caveats: TRBV28, TRBJ1-2 and TRBJ2-5 emerged as the favored segments in persistent disease.

Time point denoted: newly diagnosed GD, antithyroid drugs for less than 3 months. TCR sequences were obtained from RNA taken from PBMCs. This clonotype has ten or more counts. Its antigen remains unidentified. The length of the CDR3 is 11 residues. Trimming cost V 2 bases and J 10 bases, with 5 bases left between them. Germline assignment: CDR1 SGHDN and CDR2 FVKESK. Both iRepertoire HTBI primers and Arm-PCR of CDR3 regions were used to build the TCR beta libraries. MiXCR was run by TCRdb on the multiplex PCR reads, yielding one entry per CDR3 protein. The repertoire holds approximately 470,000 distinct CDR3 sequences, with roughly 17% as singletons. These sequences were also reported in another study, on T cells in Graves' hyperthyroidism and ophthalmopathy.

The receptor was isolated from a man between 35 and 55 years old with Graves disease. The sample consisted of peripheral blood mononuclear cells (PBMCs), taken at new diagnosis, from a patient treated with antithyroid drugs. The rearrangement uses TRBV14 and TRBJ1-4; TRBD1 might be the D (5 bases). The CDR3, as DNA: TGTGCCAGCAGCCAACAGGGAAAACTGTTTTTT. The encoded protein is CASSQQGKLFF.